The entry below describes one T cell receptor (beta chain). The germline V gene has CDR1 DFQATT and CDR2 SNEGSKA (reference sequence). CDR3 length: 13 residues. Trimming took off 3 bases at V and 4 bases at J, with 10 bases between the two ends. This study enrolled people aged about 18 to 100 from approximately 24 US geographic areas. Cohort placement rested on clinical history that participants reported themselves. The data stem from a study of blood T cell repertoires in COVID-19. Study overall: Spain, Italy and the United States supplied samples that represented acute and convalescent COVID-19. Sample material is recorded as cDNA or gDNA derived from T cells, B-cell-depleted T cells, or PBMCs.

This table comes from immunoSEQ multiplex PCR, and its TCRdb copy is limited to in-frame clones, with some not included. The data contain 400,000 to 550,000 clones, about 90% of them singletons. The sample consisted of PBMCs or T cells enriched from blood (not recorded which). The chain recombines TRBV20-1 with TRBJ2-1; TRBD1 might be the D (5 bases). This TCR was sampled from a woman younger than 30 with acute COVID-19. In DNA, the CDR3 is TGCAGTGCTAGTCAATCAGGGTACAATGAGCAGTTCTTC. Its protein is CSASQSGYNEQFF.